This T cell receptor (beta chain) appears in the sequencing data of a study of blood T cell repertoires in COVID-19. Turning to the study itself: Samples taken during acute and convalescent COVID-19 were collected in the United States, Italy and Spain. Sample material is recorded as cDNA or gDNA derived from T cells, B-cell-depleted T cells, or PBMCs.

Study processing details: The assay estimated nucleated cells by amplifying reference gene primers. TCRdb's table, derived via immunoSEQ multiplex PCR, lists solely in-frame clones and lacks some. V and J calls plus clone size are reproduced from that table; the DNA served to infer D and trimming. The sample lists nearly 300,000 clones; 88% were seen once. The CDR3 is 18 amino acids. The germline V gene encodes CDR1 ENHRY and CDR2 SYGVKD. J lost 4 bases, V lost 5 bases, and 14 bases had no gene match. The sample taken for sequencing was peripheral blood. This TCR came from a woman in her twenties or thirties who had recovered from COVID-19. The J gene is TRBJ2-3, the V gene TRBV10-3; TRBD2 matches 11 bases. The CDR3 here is CAISTSNSGGAVADTQYF. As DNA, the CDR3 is TGTGCCATCAGTACCTCTAATAGCGGGGGGGCCGTCGCAGATACGCAGTATTTT.